The clone carrying this T cell receptor beta chain was seen more than once but under ten times. Its cognate antigen is unknown. The trim removed 2 bases at V and 8 bases at J, leaving 2 bases unmatched. The CDR3 loop spans 15 amino acids. Germline values: CDR1 MNHEY, CDR2 SVGAGI. Preparation of TCR beta libraries was done by quantitative 5'-RACE with molecular barcodes. One entry per CDR3 protein results from TCRdb running MiXCR on the 5' RACE reads. The sample includes around 430,000 distinct CDR3 sequences, roughly 15% seen only once; the top ten take approximately 1%. These data are taken from a study of CD8 T cells in ankylosing spondylitis. General study findings and limits: Disease-linked clones reportedly showed significant enrichment in matched ankylosing spondylitis synovial fluid. In peripheral blood, disease-linked CD8+ clones occurred at relatively low frequencies. Made up of 7 to 9 highly homologous variants, a TCR beta motif appeared characteristic of ankylosing spondylitis blood. Past studies reported some motif variants in reactive arthritis synovial fluid and blood.

The source material was blood, either unsorted or a sorted T cell fraction (not recorded which). This rearrangement joins TRBV6-5 to TRBJ1-6; 11 bases agree with TRBD1. The TCR sequence derives from a male donor with ankylosing spondylitis. CDR3 amino acids: CASSYGDRGDSPLHF. The CDR3, as DNA: TGTGCCAGCAGTTACGGGGACAGGGGGGATTCACCCCTCCACTTT.